This is a list of T cell receptor beta chains from one sample in a study of identical twins. TCRdb called the 5' RACE reads again in MiXCR, with one record for every CDR3 protein. This table holds 300,000 to 350,000 distinct CDR3 sequences, 10% to 15% found once. The same sample was also used in a study of yellow fever vaccine responses in identical twins.

Sequencing was carried out using CD8+ T cells sorted from blood. The receptor set was obtained from a woman aged 18-35 years in good health. The CDR3 runs from the conserved cysteine through the conserved F or W. A D gene is named only where the DNA matches it firmly.

TRBJ1-2 TRBV12-3/TRBV12-4 . 16 CASSLDWRGRDYGYTF
TRBJ2-1 TRBV25-1 . 12 CASSTLAGEQFF
TRBJ2-7 TRBV27 . 15 CASSPHFGGSYEQYF
TRBJ2-2 TRBV20-1 . 15 CSARVRRNNTGELFF
TRBJ2-1 TRBV9 . 15 CASSYNLGAYNEQFF
TRBJ2-3 TRBV28 TRBD1 15 CASSTGTGPTDTQYF
TRBJ2-1 TRBV15 TRBD1 14 CATSGGQGQGEQFF
TRBJ1-1 TRBV12-3/TRBV12-4 . 13 CASGPETNTEAFF
TRBJ1-1 TRBV2 TRBD1 13 CASRDRGGTEAFF
TRBJ2-4 TRBV20-1 . 13 CSAHVVATNIQYF
TRBJ2-7 TRBV7-8 . 13 CASSLGQLYEQYF
TRBJ1-3 TRBV28 . 13 CASSFAPGNTIYF
TRBJ1-1 TRBV14 TRBD1 16 CASSQEATGGGTEAFF
TRBJ2-3 TRBV12-3/TRBV12-4 . 15 CASSSPGVRGDTQYF
TRBJ2-3 TRBV12-3/TRBV12-4 TRBD1 14 CASSPTGGTDTQYF
TRBJ2-1 TRBV7-2 TRBD2 15 CASSSWTSGSYEQFF
TRBJ1-1 TRBV11-2 . 14 CASSPGVRNTEAFF
TRBJ2-7 TRBV28 . 12 CASSPSSNEQYF
TRBJ1-2 TRBV27 . 15 CASSPAGQLNYGYTF
TRBJ2-1 TRBV4-2 . 14 CASSPEGDYNEQFF
TRBJ2-1 TRBV4-1 . 19 CASSQEGAFLVSSYNEQFF
TRBJ2-1 TRBV10-2 TRBD1 15 CASTKNRGPYNEQFF
TRBJ2-7 TRBV27 TRBD1 15 CASSFDRGATYEQYF
TRBJ2-1 TRBV5-1 TRBD2 16 CASSLAPAGGGNEQFF
TRBJ2-5 TRBV7-6 TRBD1 16 CASSFRTGGERETQYF
TRBJ2-7 TRBV27 TRBD1 14 CASSLQGANYEQYF
TRBJ2-5 TRBV11-2 TRBD2 14 CASSRLAGRETQYF
TRBJ2-7 TRBV28 TRBD2 16 CASSLRSGRKLYEQYF
TRBJ1-2 TRBV29-1 TRBD1 15 CSVAGTGAFFYGYTF
TRBJ1-1 TRBV5-1 . 17 CASSSDPGRYTNTEAFF
TRBJ1-1 TRBV25-1 . 13 CASSDGGFTEAFF
TRBJ2-2 TRBV7-9 . 15 CASSSRVIEGWELFF
TRBJ2-1 TRBV29-1 TRBD1 13 CSVEDRGPGEQFF
TRBJ2-1 TRBV6-1 TRBD2 16 CASSPLGLAGAHEQFF
TRBJ2-1 TRBV10-3 TRBD2 17 CAISEEAGGLLMNEQFF
TRBJ1-3 TRBV4-1 . 14 CASSQDSSGNTIYF
TRBJ2-1 TRBV20-1 TRBD2 15 CSARDAGGLYNEQFF
TRBJ2-1 TRBV7-8 TRBD2 16 CASSLARLAGVPEQFF
TRBJ2-7 TRBV5-6 TRBD1 15 CASSLAGTGWIEQYF
TRBJ2-2 TRBV7-9 . 14 CASSERFFSGELFF
TRBJ1-2 TRBV12-3/TRBV12-4 . 14 CASSLGAGVYGYTF
TRBJ1-6 TRBV5-1 . 14 CASSLAGAGSPLHF
TRBJ2-1 TRBV25-1 . 13 CASSRAPNNEQFF
TRBJ2-2 TRBV15 . 15 CATSSRQGDTGELFF
TRBJ2-1 TRBV24-1 . 15 CATSAVGPTWNEQFF
TRBJ2-3 TRBV3-1 TRBD2 14 CASSHRGGSDTQYF
TRBJ2-3 TRBV12-3/TRBV12-4 TRBD2 19 CASSARLAGGLGVTDTQYF
TRBJ2-5 TRBV10-3 . 17 CAISESNPGLAQETQYF